This T cell receptor beta chain was identified during a study of OX40 agonist ivuxolimab in advanced cancers. About the full investigation: Ivuxolimab, which targeted the costimulatory receptor OX40 (CD134), was an agonistic, fully human IgG2 monoclonal antibody. Intravenous ivuxolimab was administered to patients every 2 weeks at six dose levels: 0.01, 0.1, 0.3, 1.5, 3 and 10 mg/kg. Of the approximately 50 patients in dose escalation, around 19 had hepatocellular carcinoma, approximately 15 had melanoma, 9 had renal cell carcinoma and 9 had head and neck cancer. The dose-escalation cohort was about 83% male with a mean age of around 64 years, ranging from roughly 20 to 80. Prior anti-PD-1, anti-PD-L1 or anti-CTLA-4 therapy was permitted, and approximately 40% of dose-escalation patients had received checkpoint inhibitors. Partial responses occurred in three dose-escalation patients: two with cutaneous melanoma and one with hepatocellular carcinoma. The point of sequencing TCRbeta in the periphery was to test whether ivuxolimab changed TCR sequence diversity and drove clonal T-cell expansion. The paper covers the monotherapy dose-escalation part of the phase I ivuxolimab trial, which included N ≈ 50 patients. What the research found in general, with its limitations: The antigen specificity of the clonally expanded peripheral T cells was not determined. Partial responders in the 0.1-3.0 mg/kg groups had among the lowest normalized peripheral clonal expansion, especially among CD8+ T cells. Low levels of normalized T-cell clonal expansion were also seen in some patients who did not respond. After ivuxolimab, CD8+ T cells had more expanded clones than CD4+ T cells on average. At doses of 0.1 to 3.0 mg/kg, clonal expansion of both CD4+ and CD8+ blood T cells was observed from baseline to week 6.

For sequencing of the TCRbeta CDR3 region, genomic DNA was extracted from the sorted cells. The immunoSEQ Assay was used for sequencing of TCRbeta CDR3 regions. Here the immuneACCESS table is served through TCRdb, limited to in-frame sequences with V and J called. Missing clones are a known gap in these copies; in checked studies unresolved V genes cover under half, and the rest lacks a known reason. Present in this sample are some 50,000 clones, about 88% of which were seen just once. The ten largest account for around 3.5% of the sample. With regard to this clone: No cognate antigen has been identified for it. No clone much larger than this one lies a single base away; base qualities are absent.

The V and J ends are trimmed by 4 bases and 5 bases, leaving 18 bases between them. In the germline V gene, CDR1 corresponds to SGHAT and CDR2 to FQNNGV. Taken from cysteine to phenylalanine, the CDR3 has 16 residues. Just the 48-base CDR3 DNA is kept, in frame starting at base 1. The trial excluded patients who had a history of autoimmune disease or were on systemic immunosuppression. Peripheral blood for TCR sequencing was collected from all dose cohorts at baseline, on cycle 4 day 1, and on cycle 7 day 1. Samples were obtained from an open-label, multicenter, first-in-human phase I dose-escalation trial of ivuxolimab. Adults with locally advanced or metastatic melanoma, renal cell, hepatocellular, or head and neck squamous cell carcinoma were enrolled in the trial. Before TCR sequencing, CD4+ T cells and CD8+ T cells were sorted from peripheral blood as separate populations.

The specimen was CD4+ or CD8+ T cells sorted from blood, collected in a trial of the OX40 agonist ivuxolimab. This TCR was sampled from an adult with an advanced solid tumor such as melanoma, head and neck, liver or kidney cancer. The chain employs TRBV11-2 and TRBJ2-1; the D call is tentative, TRBD1 or TRBD2, as each matches 6 bases. The bases read TGTGCCAGCAGCTCACGAGGGGGGACATTACACAATGAGCAGTTCTTC. Translated, it gives CASSSRGGTLHNEQFF.